One sample yielded the 6 T cell receptor beta chains listed below, sequenced in a study of tumor-infiltrating lymphocytes in primary liver carcinoma. The source of the blood RNA was unsorted whole blood, and germline DNA was extracted as well. A primer in the constant region served to generate TCR beta cDNA from approximately 500 ng of total RNA. Generation of the TCR beta libraries relied on three nested multiplex PCR rounds using slightly modified ARM-PCR. Each of the first two PCR rounds ran about 9 cycles with TRBV1-TRBV30 forward and C-beta reverse primers. MiXCR, applied by TCRdb to the multiplex PCR reads, yields one record per CDR3 protein. The sample has roughly 330,000 distinct CDR3 sequences; approximately 64% are singletons. The specimen was peripheral blood. The source of these receptors is a man aged 35 to 55 with primary liver carcinoma and hepatitis B virus infection.

This chain connects TRBV10-3 to TRBJ2-1; 7 nucleotides agree with TRBD2. Per germline, CDR1 ENHRY and CDR2 SYGVKD. With V trimmed by 7 bases and J by 6 bases, 12 bases remained unmatched. The CDR3 has 15 residues. CDR3 in DNA: TGTGCCATCAAGTTGGGCGGGAGTTCGTTCAATGAGCAGTTCTTC. The encoded protein is CAIKLGGSSFNEQFF.

The chain has TRBV29-1 and TRBJ2-5; a weak D match, TRBD2 (7 bases). The germline gives CDR1 SQVTM, CDR2 ANQGSEA. V was pared by 1 base and J by 6 bases, with 36 bases between. This CDR3 has 21 amino acids. The chain's CDR3 is CSVEVTPGVTSRRPGGKTQYF. CDR3 DNA: TGCAGCGTTGAAGTAACCCCAGGGGTGACTAGTAGGAGGCCCGGGGGGAAGACCCAGTACTTC.

The chain employs TRBV11-2 and TRBJ2-1, with D perhaps assigned TRBD1 or TRBD2 (5 bases each). Per germline, CDR1 SGHAT and CDR2 FQNNGV. The CDR3 is 16 residues long. V was trimmed by 5 bases and J by 13 bases, leaving 27 bases between them. CDR3 bases: TGTGCCAGCAGCGACCCTGGGAGAGGGCCTGGGGCAAAACAGTTCTTC. Protein: CASSDPGRGPGAKQFF.

Note on this clonotype: A much larger clone lies a single base off, so this may be a read error. V usage is TRBV6-5 and J usage is TRBJ2-7; D remains unclear. This CDR3 has 15 amino acids. CDR1 is MNHEY, CDR2 SVGAGI, per germline. The CDR3 sequence: CASSYSNPLTYEHYF. CDR3 bases: TGTGCCAGCAGTTACTCGAATCCACTCACCTACGAGCACTACTTC.

Comment on this clonotype: A much larger clone sits a single nucleotide away, making a read error possible. The chain links TRBV4-2 to TRBJ2-1; D is uncertain. The CDR3 runs to 14 residues. CDR1 is LGHNA, CDR2 YNFKEQ, per germline. The CDR3 protein is CAGSQGLDRNEQFF. The CDR3 DNA follows: TGTGCCGGCAGCCAAGGCCTAGATCGCAATGAGCAGTTCTTC.

The rearrangement links TRBV7-9 to TRBJ2-7; unclear D gene. This CDR3 region has 13 residues. Germline CDR1 is SEHNR and CDR2 is FQNEAQ (reference sequence). The ends were cut back, 5 bases at V and 3 bases at J, with 11 bases in the middle. The CDR3 DNA is TGTGCCAGCAGCCAGGACGGAGACTACGAGCAGTACTTC. It specifies CASSQDGDYEQYF.